This T cell receptor (beta chain) was captured by sequencing in a study of T-cell memory formation after mild COVID-19. Study context: For the most part, TCR clusters were specific to one donor.

Germline-derived CDR1 and CDR2 are SGHTA and FQGNSA. This CDR3 contains 16 residues. 5'RACE primed at constant segments yielded TCR alpha and TCR beta cDNA libraries bearing sample barcodes and UMIs. TCRdb passed the 5' RACE reads through MiXCR, listing each CDR3 protein once. The repertoire holds approximately 300,000 distinct CDR3 sequences, with less than 20% as singletons. As for this clonotype: Relative to the germline gene, one junction end is altered; a read error may explain this.

The sequence was collected from a man younger than 30 who had mild COVID-19 (a few samples of this study predate the infection). Cell type and time point are not known. The rearrangement uses TRBV7-2 and TRBJ1-6, with a possible D match to TRBD1 (6 bases). Sequenced input: PBMCs or a T cell subset sorted from them (not recorded which). DNA for the CDR3: TGTGCAAGCAGCTTAAGTTCTACAGGGCGTAATTCACCCCTCCACTTT. Its translation: CASSLSSTGRNSPLHF.